The 23 T cell receptor beta chains below come from one sample, sequenced in a study of cytomegalovirus exposure and HLA in healthy donors. The assay was immunoSEQ multiplex PCR, and TCRdb's table has in-frame clones only and misses some. In the table there are about 330,000 clones, 80% to 90% of which are singletons. Sequenced material: PBMCs. All receptors derive from a young woman in good health and CMV-seronegative.

This clone was found a few times. This chain links TRBV5-1 with TRBJ1-3; D is uncertain. From germline, CDR1 is SGHRS and CDR2 YFSETQ. Trimming left V 2 bases short and J 12 bases short, with 12 bases between. The CDR3 is 12 amino acids. CDR3 sequence reads: CASSLGEIGIYF. As DNA, the CDR3 is TGCGCCAGCAGCTTAGGAGAGATTGGCATATATTTT.

The CDR3 bases are TGTGCCAGCAGCTTGGGCGGGAGCAATCTCAATGAGCAGTTCTTC. Its protein product is CASSLGGSNLNEQFF. The chain couples TRBV7-9 to TRBJ2-1; 7 bases align to TRBD2. V was pared by 3 bases and J by 6 bases, with 8 bases of the junction left unmatched. Germline lookup yields CDR1 SEHNR and CDR2 FQNEAQ (reference sequence). CDR3 length: 15 residues.

This clone showed up just a few times. This chain connects TRBV7-3 to TRBJ2-3; 7 nucleotides match TRBD2. This CDR3 is built from 14 residues. The V segment lost 4 bases and the J segment 5 bases; nucleotides outside the gene matches: 6. Germline V gene lookup returns CDR1 SGHTA and CDR2 FQGTGA. The CDR3, as DNA: TGTGCCAGCAGCTCGTCGGGGGAGGGAGATACGCAGTATTTT. Amino acids: CASSSSGEGDTQYF.

The chain combines TRBV7-3 with TRBJ2-3; D uncertain. CDR1 is SGHTA and CDR2 is FQGTGA in the germline V gene. This CDR3 is built from 14 residues. Between the trimmed V and J ends, which lost 2 bases and 0 bases, there was a span of 6 bases. This chain's CDR3 is CASSLSHSTDTQYF. The CDR3, as DNA: TGTGCCAGCAGCTTATCACATAGCACAGATACGCAGTATTTT.

The J gene is TRBJ1-5, the V gene TRBV11-2, with 7 nucleotides matching TRBD1. CDR3 length equals 17 residues. Germline CDR1 and CDR2: SGHAT and FQNNGV. With V trimmed by 1 base and J by 0 bases, 6 bases remained unmatched. The CDR3 loop reads CASSLGWGQISNQPQHF. CDR3 coding DNA: TGTGCCAGCAGCTTAGGATGGGGACAGATTAGCAATCAGCCCCAGCATTTT.

J is TRBJ2-1 and V is TRBV6-4, with D possibly matching TRBD1 (6 bases). V shed 5 bases and J shed 2 bases, with 7 bases lying between them. The CDR3 sequence is 13 residues long. CDR1 MRHNA and CDR2 SNTAGT come from the germline V gene. Here the CDR3 reads CASSRQAYNEQFF. The DNA of the CDR3 is TGTGCCAGCAGTCGACAGGCCTACAATGAGCAGTTCTTC.

J is TRBJ2-3 and V is TRBV10-2, with 13 bases aligning to TRBD2. Losses at the gene ends were 0 bases for V and 0 bases for J; bases not matched to a gene: 3. The CDR3 is made up of 18 amino acids. The germline gives CDR1 WSHSY, CDR2 SAAADI. In DNA form, the CDR3 reads TGCGCCAGCAGTGAGTCTTCGGGACTAGCGGGGAGCACAGATACGCAGTATTTT. Protein product: CASSESSGLAGSTDTQYF.

The rearrangement joins TRBV4-3 to TRBJ2-7; 7 bases are shared with TRBD1. This CDR3 has 15 residues. Germline CDR1 reads LGHNA; CDR2 reads YSLEER. The V gene end was trimmed by 0 bases and the J gene end by 0 bases; junction bases not matched to a gene: 2. CDR3 nucleotide sequence: TGCGCCAGCAGCCAAGAGGGGACAGTCTCCTACGAGCAGTACTTC. This encodes CASSQEGTVSYEQYF.

V is TRBV27 and J is TRBJ2-5; D unclear. The CDR3 length is 14 residues. With 6 bases removed from V and 3 bases from J, the gap between germline ends came to 14 bases. Germline CDR1 reads MNHEY; CDR2 reads SMNVEV (reference sequence). DNA of the CDR3: TGTGCCAGCAGCCTAGTTGGGTGGGAAGAGACCCAGTACTTC. Its protein is CASSLVGWEETQYF.

The rearrangement joins TRBV18 to TRBJ2-1, with D maybe TRBD2 (6 bases). The CDR3 has 21 residues. Trimming stripped 4 bases from V and 3 bases from J, with 31 bases between. Germline values: CDR1 KGHSH, CDR2 LQKENI. Here the CDR3 reads CASSQRRRGVGREGFYNEQFF. The CDR3 DNA reads TGTGCCAGCTCACAGCGCCGGCGGGGCGTCGGGAGAGAGGGGTTCTACAATGAGCAGTTCTTC.

The rearrangement joins TRBV28 to TRBJ2-7; 7 nucleotides align to TRBD1. This CDR3 region has 15 residues. J gave up 3 bases and V 6 bases, and 11 bases lay outside the gene matches. The germline V gene has CDR1 MDHEN and CDR2 SYDVKM. CDR3 loop: CASSPGQIKIYEQYF. The CDR3 region has the DNA TGTGCCAGCAGCCCGGGACAGATCAAGATCTACGAGCAGTACTTC. The full variable domain, in which reference TRBV28 and TRBJ2-7 provide the parts outside the CDR3, is DVKVTQSSRYLVKRTGEKVFLECVQDMDHENMFWYRQDPGLGLRLIYFSYDVKMKEKGDIPEGYSVSREKKERFSLILESASTNQTSMYLCASSPGQIKIYEQYFGPGTRLTVT.

The chain combines TRBV4-1 with TRBJ2-7; 7 nucleotides match TRBD2. This CDR3 is 13 amino acids long. Per the germline V gene, CDR1 is MGHRA and CDR2 is YSYEKL. The V gene end was trimmed by 6 bases and the J gene end by 5 bases; junction bases not matched to a gene: 7. The CDR3 coding sequence is TGCGCCAGCAGTCCCGGCCGGGGGGACGAGCAGTACTTC. Protein sequence: CASSPGRGDEQYF.

V is TRBV6-5 and J is TRBJ2-1; 7 positions match TRBD1. The CDR3 covers 14 residues. The ends lost 7 bases at V and 8 bases at J; junction bases unmatched: 11. In germline, CDR1 is MNHEY, CDR2 SVGAGI. The CDR3: CASTTTDRAHEQFF. CDR3 bases: TGTGCCAGCACCACCACCGACAGGGCCCATGAGCAGTTCTTC.

The rearrangement links TRBV5-1 to TRBJ1-2, with D hard to call. The CDR3 spans 13 residues. Per the germline V gene, CDR1 is SGHRS and CDR2 is YFSETQ. Trimming left V 6 bases short and J 4 bases short, with 13 bases between. The CDR3 region has the DNA TGCGCCAGCACGTCCGGGGAAACCTATGGCTACACCTTC. Residues: CASTSGETYGYTF.

The chain recombines TRBV5-1 with TRBJ2-2; 11 nucleotides align to TRBD2. V dropped 0 bases and J dropped 8; count of bases not matched to a gene: 6. Per the germline V gene, CDR1 is SGHRS and CDR2 is YFSETQ. The CDR3 contains 16 residues. Here the CDR3 reads CASSLGLLAGVGELFF. The CDR3 coding sequence is TGCGCCAGCAGCTTGGGCCTACTAGCGGGAGTTGGGGAGCTGTTTTTT.

The V gene is TRBV28, the J gene TRBJ2-1; TRBD2 aligns across 16 bases. CDR1 is MDHEN and CDR2 is SYDVKM in the germline V gene. Trimming at V came to 3 bases and at J to 15 bases, leaving 5 bases not matched to a gene. CDR3 length equals 14 residues. CDR3 sequence: CASSFGTSGRAPFF. Here the CDR3 DNA reads TGTGCCAGCAGTTTTGGGACTAGCGGGAGGGCCCCGTTCTTC. Combining the CDR3 with reference TRBV28 and TRBJ2-1 gives the whole variable domain DVKVTQSSRYLVKRTGEKVFLECVQDMDHENMFWYRQDPGLGLRLIYFSYDVKMKEKGDIPEGYSVSREKKERFSLILESASTNQTSMYLCASSFGTSGRAPFFGPGTRLTVL.

This clone has only a few counts. V usage is TRBV19 and J usage is TRBJ1-2, with 10 bases identical to TRBD1. The CDR3 spans 14 residues. V trimming: 7 bases; J trimming: 5 bases; junction bases outside the gene matches: 7. The germline V gene encodes CDR1 LNHDA and CDR2 SQIVND (reference sequence). The CDR3 sequence is CASTPWDRGYGYTF. CDR3 nucleotides: TGTGCCAGTACCCCCTGGGACAGGGGATATGGCTACACCTTC.

This clone was seen only a few times. The chain recombines TRBV29-1 with TRBJ1-1; possibly TRBD1 for D (6 bases). V gave up 7 bases and J gave up 6 bases, with 15 bases separating them. Germline-derived CDR1 and CDR2 are SQVTM and ANQGSEA. This CDR3 is 12 amino acids long. The CDR3 DNA is TGCAGCGGCCTCAGGGCAGGGGCTGAAGCTTTCTTT. This encodes CSGLRAGAEAFF.

V and J are TRBV28 and TRBJ2-7; 7 nucleotides line up with TRBD2. The CDR3 has 15 residues. V shed 5 bases and J 2 bases; nucleotides not matched to a gene: 9. Looked up from germline, CDR1 is MDHEN and CDR2 is SYDVKM. CDR3 protein: CASSPGGSPPYEQYF. CDR3 DNA sequence: TGTGCCAGCAGTCCGGGAGGAAGCCCACCCTACGAGCAGTACTTC.

The V call is TRBV28, the J call TRBJ2-5, with TRBD2 matching over 10 bases. Losses at the gene ends were 6 bases for V and 2 bases for J; bases not matched to a gene: 9. The CDR3 totals 16 residues. Germline V CDR1 and CDR2: MDHEN, SYDVKM. CDR3 protein: CASRTGTSALQETQYF. The DNA for the CDR3 is TGTGCCAGCAGAACCGGGACTAGCGCATTACAAGAGACCCAGTACTTC.

The chain links TRBV15 to TRBJ2-2; D perhaps matches TRBD1 (8 bases). Looked up from germline, CDR1 is LNHNV and CDR2 is YYDKDF (reference sequence). CDR3 length: 16 residues. V was clipped by 3 bases and J by 5 bases, with 16 bases between them. CDR3 sequence: CATSSTQGGRTGELFF. CDR3 in DNA: TGTGCCACCAGCAGCACACAGGGGGGGAGGACCGGGGAGCTGTTTTTT. The whole variable domain, remainder taken from reference TRBV15 and TRBJ2-2, is DAMVIQNPRYQVTQFGKPVTLSCSQTLNHNVMYWYQQKSSQAPKLLFHYYDKDFNNEADTPDNFQSRRPNTSFCFLDIRSPGLGDTAMYLCATSSTQGGRTGELFFGEGSRLTVL.

This clone was found once. The rearrangement uses TRBV15 and TRBJ2-1, with a possible D match to TRBD2 (5 bases). V shed 6 bases and J shed 5 bases, with 20 bases lying between them. CDR1 and CDR2 from the germline V gene are LNHNV and YYDKDF (reference sequence). This CDR3 contains 16 residues. The CDR3 reads CATSPMHSRTDNEQFF. CDR3 DNA: TGTGCCACCAGTCCGATGCATTCGCGGACTGACAATGAGCAGTTCTTC.

The V call is TRBV7-2, the J call TRBJ1-1; 8 nucleotides line up with TRBD1. Germline CDR1 is SGHTA and CDR2 is FQGNSA. With V trimmed by 5 bases and J by 2 bases, 4 bases remained unmatched. The CDR3 extends over 14 amino acids. DNA for the CDR3: TGTGCCAGCAGCGCACAGGGGGGAAACACTGAAGCTTTCTTT. It yields the protein CASSAQGGNTEAFF.